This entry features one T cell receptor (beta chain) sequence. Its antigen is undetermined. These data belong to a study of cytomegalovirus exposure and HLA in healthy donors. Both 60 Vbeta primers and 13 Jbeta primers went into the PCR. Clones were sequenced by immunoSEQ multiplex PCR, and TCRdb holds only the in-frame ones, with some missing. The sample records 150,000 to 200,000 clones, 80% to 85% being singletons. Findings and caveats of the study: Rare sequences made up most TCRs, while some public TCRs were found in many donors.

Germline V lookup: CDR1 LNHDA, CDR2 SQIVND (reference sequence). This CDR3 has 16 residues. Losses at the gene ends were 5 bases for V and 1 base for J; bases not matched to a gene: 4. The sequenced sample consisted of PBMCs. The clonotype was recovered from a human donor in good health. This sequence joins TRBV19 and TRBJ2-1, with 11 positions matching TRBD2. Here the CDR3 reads CASSAASGGSYNEQFF. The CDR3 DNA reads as TGTGCCAGTAGTGCGGCTAGCGGGGGGTCCTACAATGAGCAGTTCTTC.